This T cell receptor beta chain is from a study of T cells in Graves' hyperthyroidism and ophthalmopathy. Trimming took off 6 bases at V and 7 bases at J, with 9 bases between the two ends. CDR1 and CDR2 from the germline V gene are MDHEN and SYDVKM. The CDR3 totals 11 residues. This clonotype was detected many times. Its antigen is unknown. Study-level points and caveats: A model of 13 V-J pairs discriminated ophthalmopathy from stable hyperthyroidism.

Clinical Activity Scores of at least 3, NOSPECS grades of at least 4 and durations under 3 months characterized ophthalmopathy patients. What was amplified from RNA transcripts were TCR beta CDR3 regions. First-round RT-PCR of the TCR CDR3 relied on the HTBI primer set. In TCRdb, the multiplex PCR reads were re-called with MiXCR into one record per CDR3 protein. The sample lists 500,000 or so distinct CDR3 sequences, about 16% seen once, with 29% in the top ten. The chain has TRBV28 and TRBJ1-1; possible D gene TRBD1, 5 bases. The receptor was derived from a woman aged 25 to 39 with Graves' ophthalmopathy. The sequenced material came from blood. Written as DNA, the CDR3 is TGTGCCAGCAGGCGACAGTATGAAGCTTTCTTT. This translates into CASRRQYEAFF.